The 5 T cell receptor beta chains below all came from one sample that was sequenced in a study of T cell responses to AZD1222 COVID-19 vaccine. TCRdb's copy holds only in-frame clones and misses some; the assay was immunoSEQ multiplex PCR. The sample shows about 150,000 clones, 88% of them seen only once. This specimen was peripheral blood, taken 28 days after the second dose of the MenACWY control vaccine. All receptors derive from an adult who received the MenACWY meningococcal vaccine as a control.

CDR3 in DNA: TGTGCCAGCAGTTACTCGACGGGGGGTTACCAAGAGACCCAGTACTTC. Translation: CASSYSTGGYQETQYF. The chain links TRBV6-5 to TRBJ2-5, with 7 bases aligning to TRBD2. Germline V gives CDR1 MNHEY, CDR2 SVGAGI. The CDR3 has 16 amino acids. The junction had 4 bases not matched to a gene; V was cut back by 0 bases and J by 0 bases.

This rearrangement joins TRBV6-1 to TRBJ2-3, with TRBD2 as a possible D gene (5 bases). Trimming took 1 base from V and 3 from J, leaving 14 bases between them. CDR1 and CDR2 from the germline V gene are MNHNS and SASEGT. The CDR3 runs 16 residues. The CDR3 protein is CASSEVPGIQTDTQYF. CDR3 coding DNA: TGTGCCAGCAGTGAAGTGCCCGGGATTCAGACAGATACGCAGTATTTT.

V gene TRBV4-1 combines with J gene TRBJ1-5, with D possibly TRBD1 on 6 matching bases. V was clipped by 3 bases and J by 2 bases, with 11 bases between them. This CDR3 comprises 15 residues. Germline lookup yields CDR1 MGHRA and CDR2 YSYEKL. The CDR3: CASSQEQGGNQPQHF. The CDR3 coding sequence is TGCGCCAGCAGCCAGGAACAGGGCGGCAATCAGCCCCAGCATTTT.

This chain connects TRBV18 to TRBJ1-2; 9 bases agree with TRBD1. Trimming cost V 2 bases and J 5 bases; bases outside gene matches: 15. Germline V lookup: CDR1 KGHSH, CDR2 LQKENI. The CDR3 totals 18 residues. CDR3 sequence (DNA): TGTGCCAGCTCACCAGGGGCGTTTGTAGTACAGGGGGCGTATGGCTACACCTTC. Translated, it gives CASSPGAFVVQGAYGYTF.

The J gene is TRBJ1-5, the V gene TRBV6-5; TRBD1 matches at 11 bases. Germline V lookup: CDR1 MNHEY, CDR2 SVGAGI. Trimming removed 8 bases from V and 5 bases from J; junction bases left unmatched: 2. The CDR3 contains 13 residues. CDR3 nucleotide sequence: TGTGCCAGCGGGACAGGGGGGCATCAGCCCCAGCATTTT. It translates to CASGTGGHQPQHF.